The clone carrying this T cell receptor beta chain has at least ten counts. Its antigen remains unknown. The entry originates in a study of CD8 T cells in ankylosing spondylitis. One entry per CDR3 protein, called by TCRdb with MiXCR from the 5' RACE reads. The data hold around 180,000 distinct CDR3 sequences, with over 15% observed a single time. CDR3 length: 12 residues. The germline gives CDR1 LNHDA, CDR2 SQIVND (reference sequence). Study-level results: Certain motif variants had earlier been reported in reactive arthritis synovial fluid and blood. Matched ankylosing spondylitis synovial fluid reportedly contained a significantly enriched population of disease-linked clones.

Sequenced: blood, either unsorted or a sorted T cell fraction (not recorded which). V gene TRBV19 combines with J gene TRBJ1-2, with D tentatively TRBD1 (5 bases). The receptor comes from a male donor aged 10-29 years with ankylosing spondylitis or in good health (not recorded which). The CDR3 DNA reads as TGTGCGGCGGGACGGGGGAATAATGGCTACACCTTC. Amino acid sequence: CAAGRGNNGYTF.